This TCR beta chain was recorded in a study of CD8+CD57+ T cells in acquired aplastic anemia. In germline, CDR1 is SGHAT, CDR2 FQNNGV. The CDR3 spans 14 residues. Trimming removed 0 bases from V and 3 bases from J, with 9 bases in between. For sequencing, patients were chosen who had shown expansion of CD8+CD57+ cells by flow cytometry. Receipt of therapy had not occurred in any patient by the time of blood sampling. This clonotype appeared once. CDR3 and TCR beta VDJ profiling relied on a genomic DNA template. TCRdb recomputed calls from the reads with MiXCR, one row per CDR3 protein. The repertoire holds a few hundred thousand distinct CDR3 sequences, with under 40% as singletons.

Specimen: sorted CD4+, CD8+, or CD8+CD57+ T cells (not recorded which) from PBMCs. The sequence was collected from a human donor with aplastic anemia. J is TRBJ2-7 and V is TRBV11-2; D not certain. CDR3 nucleotides: TGTGCCAGCAGCTTAGAGAGCTACTACTACGAGCAGTACTTC. Protein product: CASSLESYYYEQYF.